These 3 T cell receptor beta chains originate from one sample sequenced in a study of cytomegalovirus exposure and HLA in healthy donors. The PCR used 60 Vbeta and 13 Jbeta primers. Only in-frame clones appear in the TCRdb table, and some are missing; sequencing was by immunoSEQ multiplex PCR. The sample carries about 190,000 clones, around 84% recorded once. Source material: PBMCs. The receptors derive from a woman between 45 and 65 years old in good health and CMV-seropositive.

The rearrangement joins TRBV2 to TRBJ1-5, with TRBD1 matching over 9 bases. CDR1 and CDR2 (germline): SNHLY, FYNNEI. The V gene end was trimmed by 7 bases and the J gene end by 5 bases; junction bases not matched to a gene: 6. There are 14 residues in the CDR3. The CDR3 spells CASNMGQGHQPQHF. CDR3 nucleotide sequence: TGTGCCAGCAACATGGGACAGGGTCATCAGCCCCAGCATTTT. Full variable domain (remainder filled in from reference TRBV2 and TRBJ1-5): EPEVTQTPSHQVTQMGQEVILRCVPISNHLYFYWYRQILGQKVEFLVSFYNNEISEKSEIFDDQFSVERPDGSNFTLKIRSTKLEDSAMYFCASNMGQGHQPQHFGDGTRLSIL.

The chain employs TRBV18 and TRBJ2-1; a possible D gene is TRBD2 (5 bases). V shed 1 base and J shed 0 bases, with 13 bases lying between them. Germline CDR1 reads KGHSH; CDR2 reads LQKENI. The CDR3 totals 17 residues. CDR3: CASSPQRTSHSYNEQFF. CDR3 DNA: TGTGCCAGCTCACCACAAAGGACTTCCCACTCCTACAATGAGCAGTTCTTC.

The chain uses TRBV11-2 and TRBJ2-7; 8 bases are shared with TRBD1. With 5 bases clipped from V and 2 bases from J, the junction kept 5 bases outside the gene matches. Germline CDR1 and CDR2: SGHAT and FQNNGV. This CDR3 is 14 amino acids long. The CDR3 nucleotides are TGTGCCAGCAGCCCCCGGGACAGGACCTACGAGCAGTACTTC. Translation: CASSPRDRTYEQYF.